One T cell receptor beta chain is described in this entry. What it binds is not known. The CDR3 sequence is 14 residues long. The V end was cut by 3 bases, the J end by 6 bases, with 12 bases between. Germline loops: CDR1 MNHEY, CDR2 SMNVEV (reference sequence). This sample is drawn from a study of T cell responses to AZD1222 COVID-19 vaccine. Study conclusions and caveats: Only six individuals given AZD1222 were seropositive at baseline.

Some clones are missing from TCRdb's copy, which holds only in-frame ones; the method was immunoSEQ multiplex PCR. Of 99,000 or so clones listed, nearly 90% are singletons. This chain connects TRBV27 to TRBJ2-1; weak D call: TRBD2 (5 bases). The sequence was obtained from an adult in good health. The sample here was peripheral blood, taken on day 0 of AZD1222 vaccination. As DNA, the CDR3 is TGTGCCAGCAGTTTCTTGGCACGGGGCAATGAGCAGTTCTTC. As protein: CASSFLARGNEQFF.